The 25 T cell receptor beta chains given below trace back to one sample, sequenced in a study of response to subunit inactivated influenza vaccine. TCRdb re-called the RT-PCR reads with MiXCR, one entry per CDR3 protein. The table includes 500,000 to 550,000 distinct CDR3 sequences, 6.5% to 8% detected once. The sample here was PBMCs from blood, taken about 24 months after vaccination. The receptors come from a man aged 45 to 70 who received an inactivated influenza vaccine.

The rearrangement joins TRBV4-1 to TRBJ2-1; the match to TRBD2 covers 11 bases. This CDR3 has 15 amino acids. Germline-derived CDR1 and CDR2 are MGHRA and YSYEKL. V lost 5 bases, J lost 8 bases, and 8 bases stayed unmatched. The CDR3 protein is CASSARLAGYDEQFF. CDR3 nucleotides: TGCGCCAGCAGCGCCCGACTAGCGGGATATGATGAGCAGTTCTTC.

Ten or more counts support this clonotype. The chain is built from TRBV29-1 and TRBJ1-1; TRBD1 agrees at 8 bases. Germline V gene data show CDR1 as SQVTM and CDR2 as ANQGSEA. CDR3 length: 14 amino acids. With V trimmed by 7 bases and J by 0 bases, 7 bases remained unmatched. CDR3: CSARQGTVNTEAFF. The DNA of the CDR3 is TGCAGCGCAAGACAGGGGACTGTGAACACTGAAGCTTTCTTT.

The table lists this clonotype with a few counts. The chain links TRBV7-2 to TRBJ2-3; D is undetermined. Trimming took off 5 bases at V and 4 bases at J, with 10 bases between the two ends. CDR1 is SGHTA and CDR2 is FQGNSA in the germline V gene. This CDR3 has 13 amino acids. CDR3 residues: CASSTSVADTQYF. The DNA of the CDR3 is TGTGCCAGCAGCACCTCAGTAGCAGATACGCAGTATTTT.

This clonotype was found a few times. The chain joins TRBV20-1 to TRBJ1-1, with D tentatively TRBD1 (6 bases). The CDR3 is 10 residues long. CDR1 DFQATT and CDR2 SNEGSKA come from the germline V gene (reference sequence). V lost 7 bases, J lost 8 bases, and 11 bases lay in between. CDR3 nucleotide sequence: TGCAGTGGCGGGACACTCGAAGCTTTCTTT. Residues: CSGGTLEAFF.

V usage is TRBV6-1 and J usage is TRBJ1-5, with a weak D call TRBD1 (5 bases). Germline V lookup: CDR1 MNHNS, CDR2 SASEGT. The CDR3 runs 13 residues. V shed 1 base and J shed 6 bases, with 7 bases lying between them. Written as DNA, the CDR3 is TGTGCCAGCAGTGAAGGGGGGGTTCAGCCCCAGCATTTT. Its protein is CASSEGGVQPQHF.

The chain carries TRBV10-3 and TRBJ1-1; the D gene is possibly TRBD1 (6 bases). Germline assignment: CDR1 ENHRY and CDR2 SYGVKD. Trimming shortened V by 4 bases and J by 1 base, and 13 bases separated the two germline ends. There are 15 residues in the CDR3. Here the CDR3 reads CAISGWAGANTEAFF. In nucleotides, the CDR3 is TGTGCCATCAGTGGATGGGCAGGGGCGAACACTGAAGCTTTCTTT.

This clonotype has at least ten counts. The chain joins TRBV12-3 or TRBV12-4 to TRBJ2-4; no definite D call. V dropped 6 bases and J dropped 8 bases, with 14 bases sitting between them. The length of the CDR3 is 13 residues. Here the CDR3 reads CASSSRVPDIQYF. Written as DNA, the CDR3 is TGTGCCAGCAGCTCTCGAGTTCCGGACATTCAGTACTTC.

This chain uses TRBV12-3 or TRBV12-4 with TRBJ2-3; no firm D call. V gave up 2 bases and J gave up 5 bases, with 8 bases separating them. The CDR3 is 13 residues long. CDR3 residues: CASSLLVLDTQYF. The CDR3, as DNA: TGTGCCAGCAGTTTACTAGTACTAGATACGCAGTATTTT.

The rearrangement joins TRBV15 to TRBJ1-1, with TRBD1 as a possible D gene (5 bases). Germline V gene sequence: CDR1 LNHNV, CDR2 YYDKDF (reference sequence). Trimming took off 2 bases at V and 5 bases at J, with 15 bases between the two ends. This CDR3 comprises 15 residues. The CDR3 spells CATSRSGTFRTEAFF. CDR3 sequence (DNA): TGTGCCACCAGCAGATCAGGGACCTTCAGGACTGAAGCTTTCTTT.

This clonotype has at least ten counts. The rearrangement uses TRBV25-1 and TRBJ1-6; D call uncertain. V was shortened by 2 bases and J by 7 bases, with 12 bases between the two germline ends. Germline CDR1 MGHDK, CDR2 SYGVNS. The CDR3 runs to 15 residues. In nucleotides, the CDR3 is TGTGCCAGCAGTGAAGGAGTGGGTAAAAATTCACCCCTCCACTTT. Protein product: CASSEGVGKNSPLHF. Complete variable domain (other parts from reference TRBV25-1 and TRBJ1-6): EADIYQTPRYLVIGTGKKITLECSQTMGHDKMYWYQQDPGMELHLIHYSYGVNSTEKGDLSSESTVSRIRTEHFPLTLESARPSHTSQYLCASSEGVGKNSPLHFGNGTRLTVT.

This clonotype occurred many times. V is TRBV5-6 and J is TRBJ2-3; D perhaps matches TRBD1 (6 bases). The CDR3 contains 17 residues. CDR1 is SGHDT, CDR2 YYEEEE, per germline. V shed 0 bases and J shed 3 bases, with 17 bases lying between them. The DNA for the CDR3 is TGTGCCAGCAGCTTGGTCGGGGTTCGAAGGGGGACAGATACGCAGTATTTT. Its protein product is CASSLVGVRRGTDTQYF.

This clonotype was seen at least ten times. CDR3: CASREGDEQYF. For the CDR3, the DNA is TGTGCCAGCAGGGAAGGGGACGAGCAGTACTTC. The V and J genes are TRBV4-2 and TRBJ2-7, with D possibly TRBD1 on 5 matching bases. This CDR3 contains 11 residues. Trimming cost V 6 bases and J 5 bases, with 8 bases left between them. Germline-derived CDR1 and CDR2 are LGHNA and YNFKEQ.

J is TRBJ2-3 and V is TRBV10-3; 9 nucleotides align to TRBD2. J was trimmed by 2 bases and V by 4 bases; bases with no gene match: 7. CDR3 length equals 16 residues. Per germline, CDR1 ENHRY and CDR2 SYGVKD. For the CDR3, the DNA is TGTGCCATCAGTGTTGTTGGACTAGCGAACACAGATACGCAGTATTTT. It codes for CAISVVGLANTDTQYF.

This clonotype was seen a few times. V usage is TRBV7-3 and J usage is TRBJ2-1, with D perhaps given as TRBD1 or TRBD2 (5 bases each). The CDR3 totals 13 residues. Germline V gene lookup returns CDR1 SGHTA and CDR2 FQGTGA. V lost 4 bases and J 8 bases, leaving 12 bases between the germline ends. The CDR3 DNA follows: TGTGCCAGCAGCTCAGGAGGACAAGATGAGCAGTTCTTC. Translating gives CASSSGGQDEQFF.

This clonotype showed up many times. The V call is TRBV18, the J call TRBJ1-1, with 9 bases aligning to TRBD1. The CDR3 has 14 amino acids. Looked up from germline, CDR1 is KGHSH and CDR2 is LQKENI. The V gene end was trimmed by 3 bases and the J gene end by 7 bases; junction bases not matched to a gene: 6. The CDR3 sequence is CASSPNDRGIEAFF. DNA for the CDR3: TGTGCCAGCTCACCTAACGACAGGGGGATTGAAGCTTTCTTT.

In its sample, this clonotype was seen a few times. The genes are TRBV4-1 and TRBJ1-5; tentatively, D is TRBD1 (5 bases). V shed 1 base and J shed 4 bases, with 14 bases lying between them. This CDR3 has 16 residues. Looked up from germline, CDR1 is MGHRA and CDR2 is YSYEKL. CDR3 loop: CASSQGYRGGNQPQHF. In DNA form, the CDR3 reads TGCGCCAGCAGCCAAGGTTATAGGGGAGGGAATCAGCCCCAGCATTTT.

This clonotype has a handful of counts. The V gene is TRBV30, the J gene TRBJ2-2; D remains unclear. Trimming removed 5 bases from V and 4 bases from J, with 11 bases in between. CDR1 is GTSNPN and CDR2 is SVGIG in the germline V gene (reference sequence). The CDR3 runs 13 residues. The chain's CDR3 is CAWATTSTGELFF. The CDR3 DNA reads TGTGCCTGGGCTACAACTTCCACCGGGGAGCTGTTTTTT. The complete variable domain, with remaining parts taken from reference TRBV30 and TRBJ2-2, reads SQTIHQWPATLVQPVGSPLSLECTVEGTSNPNLYWYRQAAGRGLQLLFYSVGIGQISSEVPQNLSASRPQDRQFILSSKKLLLSDSGFYLCAWATTSTGELFFGEGSRLTVL.

V is TRBV2 and J is TRBJ1-4, with unresolved D. The CDR3 extends over 11 amino acids. The V end lost 8 bases, the J end lost 4 bases, and 5 bases lay between the germline ends. Germline lookup yields CDR1 SNHLY and CDR2 FYNNEI. CDR3 DNA sequence: TGTGCCAGCGGGGTTAATGAAAAACTGTTTTTT. It yields the protein CASGVNEKLFF.

This clonotype was seen at least ten times. The gene calls are TRBV27 and TRBJ2-7, with 9 bases matching TRBD1. Trimming removed 5 bases from V and 3 bases from J; junction bases left unmatched: 11. The CDR3 covers 16 residues. Germline V CDR1 and CDR2: MNHEY, SMNVEV (reference sequence). The CDR3 coding sequence is TGTGCCAGCAGTATACTGGCCGGGACAGGGATCTACGAGCAGTACTTC. Translation gives CASSILAGTGIYEQYF.

This rearrangement joins TRBV20-1 to TRBJ2-7, with 11 bases lining up with TRBD2. The length of the CDR3 is 14 residues. Germline assignment: CDR1 DFQATT and CDR2 SNEGSKA (reference sequence). J lost 3 bases, V lost 2 bases, and 3 bases had no gene match. CDR3 bases: TGCAGTGCTAGACTTAGCGGGAGGGACTACGAGCAGTACTTC. It yields the protein CSARLSGRDYEQYF.

As concerns this clonotype: A read error may explain this, as a much larger clone is one base away. V is TRBV6-1 and J is TRBJ2-5, with D perhaps being TRBD1 or TRBD2 (5 bases each). CDR3 length: 11 residues. In germline, CDR1 is MNHNS, CDR2 SASEGT. The CDR3 sequence is CASREGRDHYF. The DNA of the CDR3 is TGTGCCAGCAGGGAAGGACGGGACCATTACTTC.

This clonotype was recorded many times. The chain links TRBV11-3 to TRBJ2-5; 16 bases align to TRBD2. J lost 6 bases, V lost 2 bases, and 9 bases had no gene match. CDR1 and CDR2 (germline): SGHNT, YENEEA. The CDR3 is 18 amino acids. In nucleotides, the CDR3 is TGTGCCAGCAGCTTAAGAGGGACTAGCGGGGGGGCCATAAAGACCCAGTACTTC. Its protein product is CASSLRGTSGGAIKTQYF.

This clonotype turned up a few times. The chain employs TRBV24-1 and TRBJ2-2; D is perhaps TRBD2 (5 bases). The CDR3 loop spans 18 amino acids. V lost 3 bases and J lost 4, with 20 bases in between. Looked up from germline, CDR1 is KGHDR and CDR2 is SFDVKD. CDR3 amino acids: CATSDPPGYGSGTGELFF. CDR3 sequence (DNA): TGTGCCACCAGTGATCCCCCGGGGTATGGGTCAGGCACCGGGGAGCTGTTTTTT.

This clonotype was seen a few times. The chain has TRBV6-5 and TRBJ1-2, with D maybe TRBD1 (5 bases). The CDR3 consists of 15 residues. The germline V gene encodes CDR1 MNHEY and CDR2 SVGAGI. The V end lost 2 bases, the J end lost 1 base, and 11 bases lay between the germline ends. The CDR3 DNA sequence: TGTGCCAGCAGTTACGACGGGACTAGTAACTATGGCTACACCTTC. Residues: CASSYDGTSNYGYTF.

This clonotype came up many times. The chain has TRBV7-8 and TRBJ2-5; D is undetermined. The germline V and J ends were trimmed by 2 bases and 3 bases, with 13 bases remaining between them. The CDR3 extends over 15 amino acids. CDR1 and CDR2 from the germline V gene are SGHVS and FQNEAQ. In DNA form, the CDR3 reads TGTGCCAGCAGCTTATCGGGCTGGCCAGAAGAGACCCAGTACTTC. Its protein is CASSLSGWPEETQYF.